This paragraph reports one T cell receptor beta chain. The antigen remains undetermined. The data are from a study of blood T cells in healthy people across ages. Samples had at least 6 million PBMCs isolated from them. General observations from the study: With age, beta diversity per million T cells declined roughly linearly, significantly by 40. Naive CD4+ cells and diversity were both higher in long-lived donors than in aged donors. Unsorted PBMCs blocked a conclusive comparison of naive and antigen-experienced cells.

Germline CDR1 reads SGHVS; CDR2 reads FQNEAQ. The CDR3 runs to 15 residues. V was trimmed by 0 bases and J by 2 bases, leaving 11 bases between them. The use of a sample-barcoded 5' primer and a J-beta primer mix characterized a second PCR of roughly 6 to 11 cycles. TCRdb fed the 5' RACE reads into MiXCR, producing one record per CDR3 protein. The sample consists of some 550,000 distinct CDR3 sequences, more than 45% of them appearing once. This chain joins TRBV7-8 and TRBJ2-7; the D call may be TRBD1 or TRBD2 (5 bases each). This clonotype was obtained from a man at least 80 years old in good health. Sequencing used blood. The CDR3: CASSLALGPAYEQYF. DNA for the CDR3: TGTGCCAGCAGCTTAGCCTTGGGACCAGCCTACGAGCAGTACTTC.